This entry describes one T cell receptor beta chain. This sample stems from a study of technical replicates of blood from several donors. Sequenced by immunoSEQ multiplex PCR; TCRdb stores in-frame clones only, minus some. The table has almost 85,000 clones, 97% seen once. The V gene lost 3 bases and the J gene lost 7 bases, with 22 bases spanning the gap. The V gene's germline CDR1 is LNHNV and CDR2 YYDKDF (reference sequence). This CDR3 is built from 16 residues. The source is a human donor in good health. The specimen was T cells isolated from PBMCs. This rearrangement joins TRBV15 to TRBJ2-7; possibly TRBD1 for D (6 bases). CDR3 sequence reads: CATSRGAELSTEEQYF. DNA for the CDR3: TGTGCCACCAGCAGGGGGGCGGAACTTTCTACGGAGGAGCAGTACTTC.